This entry is about one TCR beta chain. This clone's antigen is unknown. No much larger clone is present one base from it, and per-base qualities are unavailable. The record originates from a study of long-term antiretroviral therapy in people with HIV (dated by TCRdb to 2022 to 2024). Concerning the study at large: The earliest samples were collected roughly a decade before the 2015 WHO recommendation for immediate ART, at a time when ART was usually postponed until CD4 counts fell. Whether ART initiation and durable HIV suppression were associated with changes in peripheral blood TRB repertoire composition and diversity was tested in a retrospective serial study. A total of about 180 cryopreserved PBMC samples were contributed to the cohort by 30 adults with confirmed HIV infection, with samples collected serially over a mean of 6 years (range 1-12). Of the roughly 30 participants with HIV, approximately ten were female. Test extractions of a monoclonal T-cell line alongside a few dozen polyclonal samples showed no cross-contamination during QIAcube processing.

Inclusion was restricted to participants for whom at least one PBMC sample before ART initiation and at least two post-ART samples were available. Treatment was received in the United States of America by all participants with HIV. Before DNA extraction, cryopreserved samples of roughly 0.9-10 million PBMC were thawed and then washed. At the time of the earliest PBMC sample for each participant with HIV, ages ranged from roughly 23 to 55 years. Per participant, PBMC samples came from 1-4 timepoints prior to ART initiation and 2-8 timepoints following ART initiation, for a median of 7 samples. For every participant, serial HIV viral load, CD4+ T-cell count, ART history and demographic data were obtained. Genomic DNA was extracted from unsorted PBMC with a Qiagen kit on a QIAcube, with processing performed in batches of 12 samples. The immunoSEQ hsTCRB v3.0 assay was used at survey level resolution to sequence the TRB variable region. The target sequencing depth for TRB was about 40,000-50,000 T-cell genomes per sample. An Illumina MiSeq with a v3 150-cycle kit was used to sequence the pooled TRB libraries. As for how the authors treated the data: Repertoire analysis was performed in R inside a reproducible Nextflow workflow that covered QC, data transformation and analysis. LymphoSeq2, an R package for exploring AIRR-Seq data, was used to implement custom analyses. A few samples that produced fewer than 5000 total TRB sequences were removed, so 150 to 200 HIV repertoires were analyzed. Of the roughly 180 retained HIV repertoires, 55 to 60 were collected before and more than 120 after ART initiation. Each repertoire was downsampled to 5000 TRB nucleotide sequences, and summary statistics were averaged across 100 downsampling iterations. TRB sequences were retained for analysis only if CDR3 regions of at least seven amino acids were present. Diversity was measured with a Shannon entropy-derived clonality score and the Gini coefficient. Repertoire networks linked the top 5000 CDR3 amino acid sequences whenever two sequences differed by an edit distance of one. For TRB CDR3 amino acid sequences, antigen specificity groups and MHC restriction were predicted with GLIPH2. To flag known associations with CMV, EBV, HIV or tissue antigens, CDR3 amino acid sequences were compared against VDJdb and McPAS-TCR. Pre-ART, post-ART and control groups were compared with Wilcoxon signed-rank tests and Holm-Bonferroni correction. TCRdb took this table from immuneACCESS and kept in-frame rearrangements with V and J called. Such tables lack part of the clones; where checked against another copy, unresolved V genes explain under half of the gap, and the rest is unexplained. The V and J calls and the clone size are those of that table, but D and trimming were determined from the DNA. In all, the sample holds 28,000 or so clones, and 93% of those were seen once. The ten largest clones capture about a tenth of the sample.

Including cysteine and phenylalanine, the CDR3 has 13 amino acids. The retained sequence is limited to the CDR3, 39 bases, with the frame set at the first base. CDR1 and CDR2 (SGDLS, YYNGEE) derive from the germline V gene. Trimming removed 4 bases from V and 2 bases from J, leaving 8 bases between the germline ends. Study-level results and caveats: Inferences about post-ART repertoire changes were limited because no data were available on ART adherence, viral resistance or therapy changes. Because PBMC availability was limited, only the TCR beta chain was sequenced, with no alpha chain pairing. ART initiation was associated with a significant increase in TRB diversity, but diversity stayed significantly below transplant donor controls even after long-term ART. Samples dated from the mid-2000s to the late 2010s, and the ART regimens used may be less effective than current ones. The repertoire was dominated across all time points by expanded TRB clones identified before ART initiation, although this dominance was seen to fluctuate and to decrease in many PLHIV after ART. Because pre-ART samples had limited cell numbers, profiling was done on unsorted PBMC rather than on sorted CD4+ and CD8+ T cells. Compared with controls, HIV repertoires had narrower CDR3 length ranges, and the network structure pointed to an antigen-experienced repertoire that shifted only slightly toward naive after ART.

The V and J segments used are TRBV9 and TRBJ2-3; a confident D gene designation cannot be given. Source: unsorted PBMCs, taken 6.2 years after starting antiretroviral therapy. This clonotype was obtained from a man aged 35 to 55 with HIV. The DNA is TGTGCCAGCAGCTCCCGGCTCACAGATACGCAGTATTTT. It codes for CASSSRLTDTQYF.